This T cell receptor beta chain originates from a study of blood T cells in healthy people across ages. This clonotype was detected ten times or more. Per the germline V gene, CDR1 is SEHNR and CDR2 is FQNEAQ (reference sequence). Trimming pared 5 bases from V and 3 bases from J, leaving 8 bases between. There are 14 residues in the CDR3. A second PCR of 7 to 11 cycles used a sample-barcoded 5' primer and a J-beta primer mix. TCRdb reanalysed the 5' RACE reads using MiXCR and keeps one entry per CDR3 protein. The sample includes about 650,000 distinct CDR3 sequences, less than 40% of them seen just once.

This sequence was found in a woman of 80 years or more in good health. The chain carries TRBV7-9 and TRBJ1-6, with D perhaps matching TRBD1 (6 bases). The sequencing input was blood. The CDR3 DNA reads as TGTGCCAGCAGCCGGGACAACTATAATTCACCCCTCCACTTT. Its protein is CASSRDNYNSPLHF.